The 10 T cell receptor beta chains presented below share a single source sample, sequenced in a study of shared clonotypes between healthy human individuals. TCRdb's copy holds only in-frame clones and misses some; the assay was immunoSEQ multiplex PCR. The sample lists about 2.1 million clones; roughly 93% were seen once. CD45RO-negative, CCR7-selected cells formed the naive CD8 fraction, which excluded terminally differentiated effector memory CD45RA+ cells. The sample consisted of naive CD8+ T cells from PBMCs. The receptors here all came from a man younger than 30 in good health. Some clones in this sample may be carry-over from other donors' samples.

This chain connects TRBV15 to TRBJ1-1; 8 positions agree with TRBD1. V lost 5 bases, J lost 1 base, and 9 bases stayed unmatched. The germline V gene encodes CDR1 LNHNV and CDR2 YYDKDF (reference sequence). This CDR3 spans 16 amino acids. The CDR3 loop is CATSVRGQGANTEAFF. As DNA, the CDR3 is TGTGCCACCAGCGTACGCGGACAGGGCGCGAACACTGAAGCTTTCTTT.

The chain uses TRBV27 and TRBJ1-5; D gene unclear. There are 15 residues in the CDR3. With 3 bases removed from V and 3 bases from J, the gap between germline ends came to 12 bases. CDR1 is MNHEY, CDR2 SMNVEV, per germline (reference sequence). For the CDR3, the DNA is TGTGCCAGCAGTTTTTCCGGGATCCTCAATCAGCCCCAGCATTTT. Translation gives CASSFSGILNQPQHF.

This clone was recorded a few times. CDR3 coding DNA: TGTGCCAGCAGCCCAGACTCCTACGAGCAGTACTTC. Residues: CASSPDSYEQYF. V is TRBV4-2 and J is TRBJ2-7, with no clear D. Trimming removed 4 bases from V and 0 bases from J, with 4 bases in between. The length of the CDR3 is 12 residues. Germline CDR1 is LGHNA and CDR2 is YNFKEQ.

The chain joins TRBV4-1 to TRBJ1-5; the D is unclear. Between the trimmed V and J ends, which lost 3 bases and 2 bases, there was a span of 14 bases. CDR1 and CDR2 from the germline V gene are MGHRA and YSYEKL. The CDR3 sequence is 16 residues long. The chain's CDR3 is CASSHTGEGGNQPQHF. The CDR3 coding sequence is TGCGCCAGCAGCCACACCGGAGAAGGCGGCAATCAGCCCCAGCATTTT.

V gene TRBV4-2 combines with J gene TRBJ1-5, with 10 bases fitting TRBD1. The CDR3 sequence is 16 residues long. Trimming took 1 base from V and 6 from J; bases not matched to a gene: 6. CDR1 is LGHNA and CDR2 is YNFKEQ in the germline V gene. The chain's CDR3 is CASSQALGQGIQPQHF. The DNA of the CDR3 is TGTGCCAGCAGCCAAGCGTTGGGACAGGGGATTCAGCCCCAGCATTTT.

The V gene is TRBV9, the J gene TRBJ1-2; tentatively, D is TRBD1 (6 bases). CDR3 size: 14 residues. Germline loops: CDR1 SGDLS, CDR2 YYNGEE. Trimming removed 3 bases from V and 6 bases from J, with 15 bases in between. DNA of the CDR3: TGTGCCAGCAGCGCCAACCAGGGGCTGGATGGCTACACCTTC. This translates into CASSANQGLDGYTF.

The rearrangement joins TRBV7-9 to TRBJ1-2; D possibly corresponds to TRBD1 (5 bases). The CDR3 runs to 15 residues. The ends were cut back, 5 bases at V and 4 bases at J, with 17 bases in the middle. Per germline, CDR1 SEHNR and CDR2 FQNEAQ (reference sequence). The CDR3: CASSATAGLSYGYTF. The CDR3 DNA is TGTGCCAGCAGCGCTACCGCAGGGTTGAGCTATGGCTACACCTTC.

This sequence joins TRBV6-5 and TRBJ1-2; no reliable D call. In germline, CDR1 is MNHEY, CDR2 SVGAGI. Trimming removed 6 bases at V and 3 bases at J, with 11 bases between. CDR3 length: 13 amino acids. CDR3 in amino acids: CASSPILDYGYTF. CDR3 coding DNA: TGTGCCAGCAGCCCAATTTTGGACTATGGCTACACCTTC.

This clone was detected only once. The chain combines TRBV5-4 with TRBJ2-1; TRBD2 matches 7 bases. The CDR3 sequence is 15 residues long. Losses at the gene ends were 3 bases for V and 8 bases for J; bases not matched to a gene: 11. Germline V gives CDR1 SGHNT, CDR2 YYREEE (reference sequence). This chain's CDR3 is CASSWRWTSLDEQFF. For the CDR3, the DNA is TGTGCCAGCAGCTGGAGATGGACTAGTCTGGATGAGCAGTTCTTC.

Details on this clone: The sample has other DNA sequences that encode this CDR3 too. The chain is built from TRBV27 and TRBJ2-7; D possibly uses TRBD1 or TRBD2 (6 bases each). The CDR3 spans 14 residues. Trimming shortened V by 3 bases and J by 1 base, and 10 bases separated the two germline ends. Per the germline V gene, CDR1 is MNHEY and CDR2 is SMNVEV (reference sequence). DNA of the CDR3: TGTGCCAGCAGTTTTGGGGGGCCTTCCTACGAGCAGTACTTC. Amino acids: CASSFGGPSYEQYF.